This T cell receptor (beta chain) was observed in a study of blood T cell repertoires in COVID-19. CDR3 length: 13 amino acids. Germline lookup yields CDR1 GTSNPN and CDR2 SVGIG (reference sequence). V was pared by 0 bases and J by 3 bases, with 0 bases of the junction left unmatched. Clones were sequenced by immunoSEQ multiplex PCR, and TCRdb holds only the in-frame ones, with some missing. The table records hundreds of thousands of clones, around 88% of them present only once. This sequence originates from a woman in her 30s who had recovered from COVID-19. Sequencing was carried out using peripheral blood. The chain links TRBV30 to TRBJ2-3; 7 bases map to TRBD2. DNA of the CDR3: TGTGCCTGGAGTGTAGCGGGGACAGATACGCAGTATTTT. Translating it yields CAWSVAGTDTQYF.